The following is a T cell receptor (beta chain) sequence with its context. Its antigen remains unidentified. The data derive from a study of shared clonotypes between healthy human individuals. The overall study: Per-donor plates numbered three CD4 naive, three CD4 memory, two CD8 naive and one CD8 memory.

Profiled with immunoSEQ multiplex PCR; TCRdb holds only in-frame clones, not every one. The sample has 2 million to 2.5 million clones, about nine tenths seen once. General study findings and limits: Incomplete sequencing of sorted subsets was indicated by rarefaction despite large depth. A generally larger estimated richness was seen in naive subsets than in memory subsets. Sampling covered blood only; tissue repertoires likely differ.

What was sequenced was naive CD4+ T cells from PBMCs. Regarding subset: CD45RA+ positively selected. This receptor was obtained from a man aged 18 to 29 in good health. Some clones in this sample may be carry-over from other donors' samples.

CDR3 DNA sequence: TGTGCCAGCAGTGAATTAGGGACAGCATCCAACTATGGCTACACCTTC. Protein sequence: CASSELGTASNYGYTF. This chain connects TRBV6-1 to TRBJ1-2; 7 bases map to TRBD1. The CDR3 totals 16 residues. The trim removed 2 bases at V and 2 bases at J, leaving 8 bases unmatched. Germline V gene lookup returns CDR1 MNHNS and CDR2 SASEGT.